Following are 24 T cell receptor beta chains from one sample sequenced in a study of CXCR3-negative and CXCR3-positive naive CD8 T cells. UMI-labeled 5' RACE yielded the TRB cDNA libraries. From the 5' RACE reads, TCRdb lists one entry per CDR3 protein and no DNA. The table lists 100,000 to 150,000 distinct CDR3 sequences. The source material was naive CXCR3- CD8+ T cells from blood. The subset denotes: CD45RO-CCR7+CD27+CD95- naive CD8+ T cells lacking CXCR3 (TNR3-). The source is a human donor in good health. Some clones in this sample may be carry-over from other donors' samples.

The CDR3 region is CSVEGAGGLNEQFF. V usage is TRBV29-1 and J usage is TRBJ2-1; TCRdb proposes TRBD2, but this gene call is untestable without DNA. There are 14 residues in the CDR3. Germline loops: CDR1 SQVTM, CDR2 ANQGSEA.

The chain is built from TRBV13 and TRBJ2-7. The CDR3 contains 15 residues. Germline-derived CDR1 and CDR2 are PRHDT and FYEKMQ (reference sequence). The CDR3 loop is CASSLEGFLPYEQYF. Drawing the rest from reference TRBV13 and TRBJ2-7, the complete variable domain is AAGVIQSPRHLIKEKRETATLKCYPIPRHDTVYWYQQGPGQDPQFLISFYEKMQSDKGSIPDRFSAQQFSDYHSELNMSSLELGDSALYFCASSLEGFLPYEQYFGPGTRLTVT.

The chain has TRBV7-8 and TRBJ1-1; TCRdb names TRBD1, which stays unverified in the absence of DNA. In germline, CDR1 is SGHVS, CDR2 FQNEAQ. CDR3 length: 16 residues. This CDR3 is CASSLVWAGMNTEAFF.

The genes are TRBV20-1 and TRBJ2-2. The CDR3 is 14 residues long. Germline V gene lookup returns CDR1 DFQATT and CDR2 SNEGSKA (reference sequence). This CDR3 is CSALEDRNTGELFF.

V gene TRBV11-2 combines with J gene TRBJ2-1; TCRdb calls TRBD2, which cannot be checked without DNA. Germline-derived CDR1 and CDR2 are SGHAT and FQNNGV. The CDR3 runs to 17 residues. The CDR3 reads CASSLGRSGSPYNEQFF.

J is TRBJ2-2 and V is TRBV10-3; the TCRdb call, TRBD2, lacks DNA for checking. The CDR3 spans 14 residues. Per germline, CDR1 ENHRY and CDR2 SYGVKD. CDR3 residues: CAISERADTGELFF.

J is TRBJ2-1 and V is TRBV5-1; the TRBD1 assignment by TCRdb is unverifiable without DNA. The CDR3 consists of 16 residues. Germline V gives CDR1 SGHRS, CDR2 YFSETQ. Here the CDR3 reads CASSTSGGKTYNEQFF. The full variable domain, with the rest looked up from reference TRBV5-1 and TRBJ2-1, is KAGVTQTPRYLIKTRGQQVTLSCSPISGHRSVSWYQQTPGQGLQFLFEYFSETQRNKGNFPGRFSGRQFSNSRSEMNVSTLELGDSALYLCASSTSGGKTYNEQFFGPGTRLTVL.

The chain's CDR3 is CASSQSQRDYSSSSYNEQFF. The rearrangement uses TRBV3-1 and TRBJ2-1; there is no DNA to check the TCRdb D call of TRBD2. The CDR3 has 20 residues. Germline values: CDR1 LGHDT, CDR2 YNNKEL (reference sequence).

The chain has TRBV5-4 and TRBJ1-1. The CDR3 extends over 16 amino acids. Germline assignment: CDR1 SGHNT and CDR2 YYREEE (reference sequence). The CDR3 sequence: CASSPLQPLGNTEAFF.

The CDR3 loop is CASSLPSETGGDQPQHF. The chain has TRBV28 and TRBJ1-5; TCRdb's D gene call, TRBD1, goes unchecked for lack of DNA. This CDR3 has 17 amino acids. CDR1 and CDR2 from the germline V gene are MDHEN and SYDVKM.

V is TRBV28 and J is TRBJ2-5; without DNA, the TCRdb call of TRBD2 cannot be checked. CDR1 MDHEN and CDR2 SYDVKM come from the germline V gene. This CDR3 is built from 16 residues. CDR3 sequence reads: CASSLLLGPAQETQYF.

The genes are TRBV13 and TRBJ2-7; absent DNA, TCRdb's TRBD1 call cannot be checked. Germline V gene lookup returns CDR1 PRHDT and CDR2 FYEKMQ (reference sequence). The CDR3 covers 14 residues. The CDR3 protein is CASSLGRGVYEQYF.

The rearrangement joins TRBV3-1 to TRBJ2-5; as DNA is missing, the TRBD2 call by TCRdb cannot be tested. In germline, CDR1 is LGHDT, CDR2 YNNKEL (reference sequence). The length of the CDR3 is 16 residues. The CDR3 protein is CASSQDLASGQETQYF.

The chain combines TRBV18 with TRBJ2-1; the TRBD2 assignment by TCRdb is unverifiable without DNA. The CDR3 length is 16 residues. Per the germline V gene, CDR1 is KGHSH and CDR2 is LQKENI. The CDR3 sequence: CASSPPSGTAYNEQFF.

The V and J genes are TRBV27 and TRBJ2-7; TCRdb returns TRBD1, unconfirmable since there is no DNA. In germline, CDR1 is MNHEY, CDR2 SMNVEV (reference sequence). The CDR3 length is 13 residues. This CDR3 is CASSLQGLHEQYF.

The CDR3 region is CASSLEDWDGYTF. The gene calls are TRBV5-1 and TRBJ1-2. Germline assignment: CDR1 SGHRS and CDR2 YFSETQ. The CDR3 is 13 residues long.

The gene calls are TRBV7-9 and TRBJ2-7; TCRdb proposes TRBD1, but this gene call is untestable without DNA. CDR1 SEHNR and CDR2 FQNEAQ come from the germline V gene (reference sequence). This CDR3 has 15 amino acids. CDR3 in amino acids: CASSPQGVRSYEQYF.

The chain combines TRBV27 with TRBJ2-7; without DNA, the TCRdb call of TRBD1 cannot be checked. The CDR3 contains 15 residues. Germline CDR1 MNHEY, CDR2 SMNVEV (reference sequence). The CDR3 region is CASRDRDNLFCEQYF.

V usage is TRBV4-3 and J usage is TRBJ2-7; TCRdb indicates TRBD1, and absent DNA this call remains unverified. This CDR3 is 18 amino acids long. Germline V gene lookup returns CDR1 LGHNA and CDR2 YSLEER. Here the CDR3 reads CASSQDLVLSGQGREQYF.

The chain is built from TRBV5-6 and TRBJ2-1; with no DNA, the TCRdb D assignment of TRBD2 cannot be verified. CDR1 is SGHDT and CDR2 is YYEEEE in the germline V gene. CDR3 size: 15 residues. The CDR3 spells CASSLRTSAKGEQFF.

This chain connects TRBV29-1 to TRBJ2-7; as DNA is missing, the TRBD2 call by TCRdb cannot be tested. The CDR3 consists of 13 residues. Germline V lookup: CDR1 SQVTM, CDR2 ANQGSEA. This CDR3 is CSVLAGAGYEQYF.

V usage is TRBV9 and J usage is TRBJ2-7; the TCRdb call, TRBD2, lacks DNA for checking. In germline, CDR1 is SGDLS, CDR2 YYNGEE. The length of the CDR3 is 14 residues. The CDR3 here is CASSPSGSQNEQYF.

The V and J genes are TRBV28 and TRBJ2-3; without DNA, the TCRdb call of TRBD1 cannot be checked. Germline V gene data show CDR1 as MDHEN and CDR2 as SYDVKM. The CDR3 consists of 16 residues. The CDR3 sequence is CASSLLMGGSMDTQYF.

The CDR3 here is CASRPYMTGSYGYTF. This chain joins TRBV6-2 or TRBV6-3 and TRBJ1-2; TCRdb names TRBD1, which stays unverified in the absence of DNA. The CDR3 is 15 residues long. The V gene's germline CDR1 is MNHEY and CDR2 SVGEGT.